The entry below gives a single T cell receptor beta chain sequence along with its context. The time point is: baseline, week 1 (first vaccination visit). Documented treatment: pre-vaccination baseline after standard-of-care therapy. The CDR3 contains 15 residues. Germline loops: CDR1 SSHAT, CDR2 FNYEAQ (reference sequence). With V trimmed by 5 bases and J by 4 bases, 9 bases remained unmatched. This specimen comes from a study of a mutant IDH1 vaccine in newly diagnosed glioma. The table came from immunoSEQ multiplex PCR; TCRdb's copy has only in-frame clones and leaves some out. The sample has tens of thousands of clones, around 83% seen once.

The receptor was derived from a woman under 30 with glioma. Some clones in this sample may be carry-over from other donors' samples. The chain recombines TRBV7-7 with TRBJ2-5, with 8 bases fitting TRBD2. This sample comprised peripheral blood mononuclear cells (PBMCs), obtained from a glioma patient treated with radiotherapy, temozolomide or both. This CDR3 reads CASSQTSAGGETQYF. The CDR3 DNA is TGTGCCAGCAGCCAAACTAGCGCGGGGGGAGAGACCCAGTACTTC.